This T cell receptor (beta chain) was sequenced for a study of T cell repertoires in cytomegalovirus infection. Whole-study context: Signatures in public TCR beta sequences pointed to both CMV infection and matching HLA type. Overall study results and limits: Individuals carrying CMV plus the relevant HLA were identified by cumulative frequency of public TCR beta families. Dominant in the ex vivo response were TCR beta clonotypes restricted by HLA-C and specific for CMV.

Germline CDR1 and CDR2: MNHEY and SVGEGT. With V trimmed by 4 bases and J by 0 bases, 11 bases remained unmatched. The length of the CDR3 is 17 residues. TCRdb passed the reads through MiXCR, listing each CDR3 protein once. This sample carries roughly 300,000 distinct CDR3 sequences, 9.5% of them seen once, and the ten largest clones take 3.5% to 4.5%. About this clonotype: Its target is unknown.

The sample taken for sequencing was PBMCs. This TCR was sampled from a human donor in good health (CMV status not recorded). Some clones in this sample may be carry-over from other donors' samples. The V and J genes are TRBV6-2 or TRBV6-3 and TRBJ2-7; TRBD2 matches at 8 bases. The CDR3 region has the DNA TGTGCCAGCAGTTCCTCTTCTAGCGGGCGGTACTCCTACGAGCAGTACTTC. It specifies CASSSSSSGRYSYEQYF.